This TCR beta chain was obtained from a study of OX40 agonist ivuxolimab in advanced cancers. Study overall: The dose-escalation cohort was just under 85% male, with a mean age of 60 years, ranging roughly 20 to 90. Study outcomes and limitations: Relative to CD4+ cells, CD8+ T cells on average had more expanded clones.

On this clone itself: Its specificity is not known.

Sequencing used immunoSEQ multiplex PCR; TCRdb keeps in-frame clones, though not all of them. The sample contains some 18,000 clones, around 70% of which appear only once. At baseline, cycle 4 day 1, and cycle 7 day 1, blood was sampled. Germline CDR1 reads SGDLS; CDR2 reads YYNGEE. Trimming stripped 0 bases from V and 4 bases from J, with 7 bases between. There are 13 residues in the CDR3. The chain is built from TRBV9 and TRBJ1-1; weak D call: TRBD1 (5 bases). The material was CD4+ or CD8+ T cells sorted from blood, obtained in a trial of the OX40 agonist ivuxolimab. This TCR derives from an adult with an advanced solid tumor such as melanoma, head and neck, liver or kidney cancer. The CDR3 region is CASSVGGLTEAFF. As DNA, the CDR3 is TGTGCCAGCAGCGTAGGGGGCCTCACTGAAGCTTTCTTT.